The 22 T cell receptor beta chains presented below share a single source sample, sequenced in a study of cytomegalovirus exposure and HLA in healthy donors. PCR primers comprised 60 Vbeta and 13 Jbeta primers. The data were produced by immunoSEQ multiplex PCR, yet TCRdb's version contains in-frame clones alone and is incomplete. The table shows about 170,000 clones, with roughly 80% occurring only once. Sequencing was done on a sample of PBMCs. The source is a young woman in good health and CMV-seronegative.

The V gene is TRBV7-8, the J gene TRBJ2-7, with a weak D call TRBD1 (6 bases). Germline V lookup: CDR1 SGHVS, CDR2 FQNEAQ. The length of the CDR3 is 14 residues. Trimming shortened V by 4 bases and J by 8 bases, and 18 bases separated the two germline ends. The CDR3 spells CASSSGHKSSQQYF. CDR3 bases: TGTGCCAGCAGCTCGGGACATAAGAGCTCGCAGCAGTACTTC.

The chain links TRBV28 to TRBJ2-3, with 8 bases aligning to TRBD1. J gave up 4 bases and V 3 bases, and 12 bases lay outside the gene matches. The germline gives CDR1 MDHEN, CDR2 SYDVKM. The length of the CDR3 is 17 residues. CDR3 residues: CASSFQYAGGGADTQYF. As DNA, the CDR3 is TGTGCCAGCAGTTTCCAATACGCAGGGGGCGGGGCAGATACGCAGTATTTT.

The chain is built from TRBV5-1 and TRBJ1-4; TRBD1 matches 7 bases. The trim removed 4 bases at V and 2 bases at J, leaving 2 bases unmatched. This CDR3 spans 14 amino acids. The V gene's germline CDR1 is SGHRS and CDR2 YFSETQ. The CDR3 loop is CASSTGQTNEKLFF. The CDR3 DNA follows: TGCGCCAGCAGCACGGGACAGACTAATGAAAAACTGTTTTTT.

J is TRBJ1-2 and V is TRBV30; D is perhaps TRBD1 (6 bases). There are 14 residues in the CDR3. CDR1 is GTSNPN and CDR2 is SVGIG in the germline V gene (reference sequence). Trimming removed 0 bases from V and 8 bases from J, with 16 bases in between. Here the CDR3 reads CAWSVLGRGQGYTF. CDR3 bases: TGTGCCTGGAGTGTACTGGGGCGTGGACAGGGCTACACCTTC.

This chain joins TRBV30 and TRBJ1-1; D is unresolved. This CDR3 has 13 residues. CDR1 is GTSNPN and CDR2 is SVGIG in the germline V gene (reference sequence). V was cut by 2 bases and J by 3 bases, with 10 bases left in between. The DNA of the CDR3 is TGTGCCTGGAGTCCCGCGCTAGACACTGAAGCTTTCTTT. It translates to CAWSPALDTEAFF. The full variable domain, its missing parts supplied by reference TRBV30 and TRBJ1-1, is SQTIHQWPATLVQPVGSPLSLECTVEGTSNPNLYWYRQAAGRGLQLLFYSVGIGQISSEVPQNLSASRPQDRQFILSSKKLLLSDSGFYLCAWSPALDTEAFFGQGTRLTVV.

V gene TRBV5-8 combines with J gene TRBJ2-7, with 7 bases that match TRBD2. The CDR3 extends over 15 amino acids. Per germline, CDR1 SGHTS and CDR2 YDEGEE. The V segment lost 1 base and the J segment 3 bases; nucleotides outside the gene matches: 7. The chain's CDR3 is CASSLKGGGFYEQYF. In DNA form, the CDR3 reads TGTGCCAGCAGCTTGAAGGGCGGGGGATTCTACGAGCAGTACTTC.

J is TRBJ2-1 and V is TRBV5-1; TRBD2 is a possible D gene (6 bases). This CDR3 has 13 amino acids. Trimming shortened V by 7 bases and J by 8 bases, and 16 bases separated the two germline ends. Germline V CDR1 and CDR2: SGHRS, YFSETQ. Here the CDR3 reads CASLKWGDDEQFF. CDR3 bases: TGCGCCAGCTTGAAGTGGGGGGACGATGAGCAGTTCTTC.

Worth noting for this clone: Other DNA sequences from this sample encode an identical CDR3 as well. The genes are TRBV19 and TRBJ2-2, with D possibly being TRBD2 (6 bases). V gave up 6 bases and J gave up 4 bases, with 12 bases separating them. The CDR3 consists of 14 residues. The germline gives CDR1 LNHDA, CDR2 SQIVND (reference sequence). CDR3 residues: CASRVAGGTGELFF. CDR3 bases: TGTGCCAGTAGAGTGGCCGGGGGCACCGGGGAGCTGTTTTTT.

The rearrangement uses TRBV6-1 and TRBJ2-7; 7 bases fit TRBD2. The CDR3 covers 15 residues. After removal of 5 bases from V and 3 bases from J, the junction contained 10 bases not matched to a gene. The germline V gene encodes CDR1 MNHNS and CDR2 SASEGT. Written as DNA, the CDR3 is TGTGCCAGCAGTCTCTTAGCGGGCCCTTACTACGAGCAGTACTTC. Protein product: CASSLLAGPYYEQYF.

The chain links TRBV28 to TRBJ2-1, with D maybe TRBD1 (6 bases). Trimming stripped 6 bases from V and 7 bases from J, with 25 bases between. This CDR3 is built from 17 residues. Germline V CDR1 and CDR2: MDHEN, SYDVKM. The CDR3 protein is CASRQGTYVTSWNEQFF. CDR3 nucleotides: TGTGCCAGCAGGCAAGGGACATACGTGACGAGCTGGAATGAGCAGTTCTTC. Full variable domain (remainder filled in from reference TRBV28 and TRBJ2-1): DVKVTQSSRYLVKRTGEKVFLECVQDMDHENMFWYRQDPGLGLRLIYFSYDVKMKEKGDIPEGYSVSREKKERFSLILESASTNQTSMYLCASRQGTYVTSWNEQFFGPGTRLTVL.

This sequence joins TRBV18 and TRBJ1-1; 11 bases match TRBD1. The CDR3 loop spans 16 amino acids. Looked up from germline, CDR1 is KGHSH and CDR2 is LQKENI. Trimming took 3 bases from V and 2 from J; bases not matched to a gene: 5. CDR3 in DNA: TGTGCCAGCTCACCCCTCGGGACAGGGGGAAACACTGAAGCTTTCTTT. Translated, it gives CASSPLGTGGNTEAFF.

The CDR3 here is CASSSRQVGTGGTGELFF. The CDR3 nucleotides are TGTGCCAGCAGCTCACGCCAGGTCGGGACAGGGGGCACCGGGGAGCTGTTTTTT. The rearrangement uses TRBV7-2 and TRBJ2-2, with TRBD1 matching over 11 bases. V dropped 4 bases and J dropped 4; count of bases not matched to a gene: 11. The CDR3 is 18 amino acids. Germline V gene sequence: CDR1 SGHTA, CDR2 FQGNSA.

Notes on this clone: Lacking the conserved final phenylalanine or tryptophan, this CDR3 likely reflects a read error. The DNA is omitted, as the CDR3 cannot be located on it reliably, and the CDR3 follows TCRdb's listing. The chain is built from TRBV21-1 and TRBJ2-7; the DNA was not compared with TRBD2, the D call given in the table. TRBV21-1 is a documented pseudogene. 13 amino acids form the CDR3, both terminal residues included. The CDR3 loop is CASSKAQVLAGVG.

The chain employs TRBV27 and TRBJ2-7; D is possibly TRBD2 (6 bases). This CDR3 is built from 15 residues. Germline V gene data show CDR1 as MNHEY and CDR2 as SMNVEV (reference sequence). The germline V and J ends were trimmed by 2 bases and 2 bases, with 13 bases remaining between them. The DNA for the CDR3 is TGTGCCAGCAGTTTAAGGGGAGGTTGGGCCTACGAGCAGTACTTC. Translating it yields CASSLRGGWAYEQYF.

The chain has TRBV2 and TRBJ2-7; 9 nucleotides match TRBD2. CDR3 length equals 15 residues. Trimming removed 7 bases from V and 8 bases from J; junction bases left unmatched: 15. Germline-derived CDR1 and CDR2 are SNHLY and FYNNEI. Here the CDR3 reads CASILAGLLGMKQYF. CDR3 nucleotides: TGTGCCAGCATCCTAGCGGGACTTTTGGGTATGAAGCAGTACTTC.

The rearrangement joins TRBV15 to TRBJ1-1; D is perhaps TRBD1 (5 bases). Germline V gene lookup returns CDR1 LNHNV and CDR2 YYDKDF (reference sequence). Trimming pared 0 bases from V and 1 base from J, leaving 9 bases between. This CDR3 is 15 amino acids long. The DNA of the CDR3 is TGTGCCACCAGCAGAGAAGGGCAGGGGAACACTGAAGCTTTCTTT. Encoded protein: CATSREGQGNTEAFF.

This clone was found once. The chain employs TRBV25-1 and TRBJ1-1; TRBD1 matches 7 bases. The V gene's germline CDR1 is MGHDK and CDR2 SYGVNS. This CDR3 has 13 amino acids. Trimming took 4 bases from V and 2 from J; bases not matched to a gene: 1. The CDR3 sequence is CASSVGGNTEAFF. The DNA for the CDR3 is TGTGCCAGCAGTGTAGGGGGCAACACTGAAGCTTTCTTT. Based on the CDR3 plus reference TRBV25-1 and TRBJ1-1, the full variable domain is EADIYQTPRYLVIGTGKKITLECSQTMGHDKMYWYQQDPGMELHLIHYSYGVNSTEKGDLSSESTVSRIRTEHFPLTLESARPSHTSQYLCASSVGGNTEAFFGQGTRLTVV.

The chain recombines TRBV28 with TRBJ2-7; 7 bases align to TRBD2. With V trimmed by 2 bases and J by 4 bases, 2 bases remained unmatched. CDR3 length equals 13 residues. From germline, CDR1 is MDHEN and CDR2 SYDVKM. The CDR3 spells CASSLGGEYEQYF. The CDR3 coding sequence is TGTGCCAGCAGTTTAGGGGGGGAATACGAGCAGTACTTC.

CDR3 region: CASSGPRGLLSGYTF. The DNA of the CDR3 is TGTGCCAGCAGTGGCCCCAGGGGGCTGCTATCTGGCTACACCTTC. V and J are TRBV28 and TRBJ1-2; 8 bases match TRBD1. The CDR3 extends over 15 amino acids. V dropped 5 bases and J dropped 7; count of bases not matched to a gene: 12. The germline CDR1 and CDR2 sequences are MDHEN and SYDVKM.

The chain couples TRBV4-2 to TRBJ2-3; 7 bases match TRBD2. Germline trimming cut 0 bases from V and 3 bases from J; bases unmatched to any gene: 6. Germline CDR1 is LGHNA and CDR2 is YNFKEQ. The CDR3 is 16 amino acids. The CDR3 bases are TGTGCCAGCAGCCAAGATGTGGGAGGGCCGACAGATACGCAGTATTTT. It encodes CASSQDVGGPTDTQYF.

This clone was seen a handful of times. CDR3 amino acids: CASSFRGTSSYEQYF. The DNA of the CDR3 is TGTGCCAGCAGCTTTCGAGGGACTAGCTCCTACGAGCAGTACTTC. The genes are TRBV11-2 and TRBJ2-7; 8 bases line up with TRBD2. Germline assignment: CDR1 SGHAT and CDR2 FQNNGV. J was trimmed by 0 bases and V by 3 bases; bases with no gene match: 4. The CDR3 spans 15 residues.

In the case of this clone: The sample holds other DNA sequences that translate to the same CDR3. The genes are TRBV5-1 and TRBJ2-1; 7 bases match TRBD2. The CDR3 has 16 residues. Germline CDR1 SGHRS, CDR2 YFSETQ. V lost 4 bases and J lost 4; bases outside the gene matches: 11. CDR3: CASSVPGSGTYNEQFF. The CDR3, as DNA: TGCGCCAGCAGCGTCCCCGGGAGCGGGACTTACAATGAGCAGTTCTTC.